This TCR beta chain was captured in a study of blood T cell repertoires in COVID-19. On the study more broadly: The United States, Italy and Spain provided the acute and convalescent COVID-19 samples.

In this sample, this clone turned up once. The CDR3 covers 16 residues. Germline values: CDR1 LNHNV, CDR2 YYDKDF (reference sequence). After removal of 5 bases from V and 0 bases from J, the junction contained 6 bases not matched to a gene. Original handling: Scientists estimated how many nucleated cells there were by amplifying reference gene primers. Only in-frame clones appear in the TCRdb table, and some are missing; sequencing was by immunoSEQ multiplex PCR. Clone size and V and J calls were adopted from that table, with D and trimming inferred from the DNA. The sample consists of 90,000 to 110,000 clones, approximately 76% of them appearing once.

The receptor was derived from a woman aged 70-85 years with acute or convalescent COVID-19. The V and J genes are TRBV15 and TRBJ2-2; 7 bases are a match to TRBD1. The sample consisted of peripheral blood. CDR3 in amino acids: CATSPQGQTNTGELFF. In nucleotides, the CDR3 is TGTGCCACCAGCCCCCAGGGACAGACGAACACCGGGGAGCTGTTTTTT.